The TCR beta chain under discussion was sequenced for a study of shared clonotypes between healthy human individuals. Methods used by the authors: In the immunoSEQ data, sequences were junction-only and lacked quality scores, so filtering differed. The data were produced by immunoSEQ multiplex PCR, yet TCRdb's version contains in-frame clones alone and is incomplete. V and J calls and clone size are those listed in that table; D and trimming were worked out from the DNA. The table records 150,000 to 200,000 clones, approximately 61% of them present only once. Only Caucasian adults living in Nashville, Tennessee made up the donor group. The germline V gene has CDR1 SGHTS and CDR2 YDEGEE. Trimming took 4 bases from V and 7 from J, leaving 18 bases between them. The CDR3 length is 15 residues. Notes on the study in general: Non-shared clonotypes had lower generation probabilities than clonotypes shared by all four sorted-subset donors.

In regard to this clone: Its matching antigen is unknown.

V usage is TRBV5-8 and J usage is TRBJ1-5; D is perhaps TRBD1 (5 bases). The TCR sequence derives from a man aged 25 to 45 in good health. The sequenced material came from memory CD4+ T cells sorted from blood. Subset meaning: CD45RA-negative fraction. The CDR3 sequence: CASSGAGMNRQPQHF. CDR3 nucleotides: TGTGCCAGCAGCGGCGCAGGGATGAATAGGCAGCCCCAGCATTTT.